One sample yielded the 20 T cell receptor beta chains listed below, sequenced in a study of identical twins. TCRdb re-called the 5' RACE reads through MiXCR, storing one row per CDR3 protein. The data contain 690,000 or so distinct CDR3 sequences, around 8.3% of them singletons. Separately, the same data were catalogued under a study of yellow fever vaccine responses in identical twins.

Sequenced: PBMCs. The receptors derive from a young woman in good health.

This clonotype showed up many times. The CDR3, as DNA: TGTGCCAGCAGTTTAGGGGACAGGTCAGATACGCAGTATTTT. This encodes CASSLGDRSDTQYF. The chain links TRBV12-3 or TRBV12-4 to TRBJ2-3; 8 bases agree with TRBD1. The CDR3 is 14 residues long. J lost 4 bases, V lost 1 base, and 1 base had no gene match.

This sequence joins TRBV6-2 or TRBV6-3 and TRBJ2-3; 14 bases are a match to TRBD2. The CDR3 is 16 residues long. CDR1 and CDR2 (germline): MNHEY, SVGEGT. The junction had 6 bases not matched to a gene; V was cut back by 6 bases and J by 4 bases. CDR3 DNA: TGTGCCAGCAGCTACGGGACTAGCGGGAGAGCAGATACGCAGTATTTT. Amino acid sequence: CASSYGTSGRADTQYF.

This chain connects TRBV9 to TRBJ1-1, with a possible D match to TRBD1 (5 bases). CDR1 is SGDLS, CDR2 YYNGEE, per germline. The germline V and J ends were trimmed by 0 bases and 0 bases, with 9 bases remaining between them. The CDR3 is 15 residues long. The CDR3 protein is CASSVAQDMNTEAFF. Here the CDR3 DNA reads TGTGCCAGCAGCGTAGCACAGGACATGAACACTGAAGCTTTCTTT.

The DNA for the CDR3 is TGTGCCAGCAGCCCCTGGACAGGGAGTCTAGCGGGAGGATATTTT. Protein sequence: CASSPWTGSLAGGYF. This rearrangement joins TRBV7-2 to TRBJ2-3, with TRBD2 matching 11 bases. Losses at the gene ends were 5 bases for V and 15 bases for J; bases not matched to a gene: 16. Germline lookup yields CDR1 SGHTA and CDR2 FQGNSA. The CDR3 length is 15 residues.

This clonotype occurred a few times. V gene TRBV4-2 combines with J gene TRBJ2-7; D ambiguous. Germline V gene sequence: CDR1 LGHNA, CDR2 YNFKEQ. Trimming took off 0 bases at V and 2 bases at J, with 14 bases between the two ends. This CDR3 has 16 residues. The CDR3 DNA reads TGTGCCAGCAGCCAAGACGGCGGCGGTACCCCCTACGAGCAGTACTTC. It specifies CASSQDGGGTPYEQYF.

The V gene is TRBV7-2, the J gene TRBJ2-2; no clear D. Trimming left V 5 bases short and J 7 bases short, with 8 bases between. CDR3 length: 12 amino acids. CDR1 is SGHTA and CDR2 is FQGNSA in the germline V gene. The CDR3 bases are TGTGCCAGCAGCCCTCCTATCGGGGAGCTGTTTTTT. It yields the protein CASSPPIGELFF. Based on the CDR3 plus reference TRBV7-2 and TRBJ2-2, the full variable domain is GAGVSQSPSNKVTEKGKDVELRCDPISGHTALYWYRQSLGQGLEFLIYFQGNSAPDKSGLPSDRFSAERTGGSVSTLTIQRTQQEDSAVYLCASSPPIGELFFGEGSRLTVL.

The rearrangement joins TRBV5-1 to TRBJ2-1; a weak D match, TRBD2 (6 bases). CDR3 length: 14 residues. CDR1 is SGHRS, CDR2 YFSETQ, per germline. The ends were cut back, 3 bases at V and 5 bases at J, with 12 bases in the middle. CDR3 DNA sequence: TGCGCCAGCAGCTGGAGGGACTTCAACAATGAGCAGTTCTTC. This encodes CASSWRDFNNEQFF.

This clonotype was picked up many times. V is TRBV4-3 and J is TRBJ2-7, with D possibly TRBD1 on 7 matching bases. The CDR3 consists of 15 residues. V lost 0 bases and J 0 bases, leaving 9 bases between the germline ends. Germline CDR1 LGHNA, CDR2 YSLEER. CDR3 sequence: CASSQDRGDSYEQYF. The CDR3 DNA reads TGCGCCAGCAGCCAAGACAGGGGGGACTCCTACGAGCAGTACTTC.

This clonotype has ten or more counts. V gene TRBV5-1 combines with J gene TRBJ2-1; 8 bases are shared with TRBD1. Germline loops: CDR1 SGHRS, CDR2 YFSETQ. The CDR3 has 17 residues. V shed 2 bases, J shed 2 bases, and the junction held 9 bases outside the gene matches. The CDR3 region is CASSLLKGTGAYNEQFF. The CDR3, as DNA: TGCGCCAGCAGCTTACTCAAGGGGACAGGAGCCTACAATGAGCAGTTCTTC.

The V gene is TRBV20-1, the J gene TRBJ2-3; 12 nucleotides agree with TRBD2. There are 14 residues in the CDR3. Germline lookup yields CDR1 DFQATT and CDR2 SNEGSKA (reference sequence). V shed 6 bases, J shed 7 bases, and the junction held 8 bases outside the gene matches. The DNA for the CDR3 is TGCAGTGCGCTGAGACTAGCGGGAGAGAATACGCAGTATTTT. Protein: CSALRLAGENTQYF.

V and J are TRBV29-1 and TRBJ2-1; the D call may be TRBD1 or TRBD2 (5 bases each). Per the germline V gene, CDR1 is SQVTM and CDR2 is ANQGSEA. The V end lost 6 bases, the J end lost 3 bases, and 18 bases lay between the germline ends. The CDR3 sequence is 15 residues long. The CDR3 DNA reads TGCAGCGTAGCCGGGGCAGCTGGTGACTACAATGAGCAGTTCTTC. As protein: CSVAGAAGDYNEQFF.

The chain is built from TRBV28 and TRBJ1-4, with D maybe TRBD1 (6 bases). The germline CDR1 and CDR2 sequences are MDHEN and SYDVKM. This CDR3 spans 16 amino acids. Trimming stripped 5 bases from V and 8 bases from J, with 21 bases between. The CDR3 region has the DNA TGTGCCAGCAGTCCCGGGACAAAAATCCAAGGCGAAAAACTGTTTTTT. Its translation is CASSPGTKIQGEKLFF.

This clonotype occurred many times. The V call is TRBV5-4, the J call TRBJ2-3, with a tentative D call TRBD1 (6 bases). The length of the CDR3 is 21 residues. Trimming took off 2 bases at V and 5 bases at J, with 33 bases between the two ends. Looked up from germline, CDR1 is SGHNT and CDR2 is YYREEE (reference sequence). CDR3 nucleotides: TGTGCCAGCAGCTTCCGGACAGAGCTGGAGAAGGCCCGGTCGGATCGAGATACGCAGTATTTT. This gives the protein CASSFRTELEKARSDRDTQYF.

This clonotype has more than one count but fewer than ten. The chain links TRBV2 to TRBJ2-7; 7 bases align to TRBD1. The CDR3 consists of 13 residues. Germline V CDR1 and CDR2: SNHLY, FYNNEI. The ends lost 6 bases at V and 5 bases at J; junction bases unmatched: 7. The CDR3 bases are TGTGCCAGCAGGGGGACAGCCCTAGACGAGCAGTACTTC. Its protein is CASRGTALDEQYF.

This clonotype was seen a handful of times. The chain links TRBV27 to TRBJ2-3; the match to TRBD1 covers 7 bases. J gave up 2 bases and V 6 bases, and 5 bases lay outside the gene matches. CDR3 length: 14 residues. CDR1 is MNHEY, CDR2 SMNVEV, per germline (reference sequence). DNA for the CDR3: TGTGCCAGCAGGGGGGACAGCGACACAGATACGCAGTATTTT. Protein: CASRGDSDTDTQYF.

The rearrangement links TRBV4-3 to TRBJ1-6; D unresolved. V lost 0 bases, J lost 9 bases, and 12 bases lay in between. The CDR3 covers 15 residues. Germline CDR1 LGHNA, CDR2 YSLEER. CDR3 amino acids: CASSQDSALGSPLHF. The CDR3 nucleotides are TGCGCCAGCAGCCAAGATTCGGCCTTGGGTTCACCCCTCCACTTT.

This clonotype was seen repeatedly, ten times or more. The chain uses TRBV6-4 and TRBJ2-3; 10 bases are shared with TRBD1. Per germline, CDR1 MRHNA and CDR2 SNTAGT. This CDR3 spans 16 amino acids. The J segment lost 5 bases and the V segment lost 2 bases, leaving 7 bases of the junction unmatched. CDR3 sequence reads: CASSDRVGTGEDTQYF. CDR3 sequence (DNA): TGTGCCAGCAGTGACCGGGTCGGGACAGGGGAAGATACGCAGTATTTT.

This CDR3 reads CASSGRDRDNEQFF. DNA of the CDR3: TGTGCCAGCAGCGGCCGGGACAGGGACAATGAGCAGTTCTTC. The chain joins TRBV13 to TRBJ2-1, with 9 bases that match TRBD1. After removal of 5 bases from V and 5 bases from J, the junction contained 4 bases not matched to a gene. The CDR3 is 14 residues long. The germline V gene has CDR1 PRHDT and CDR2 FYEKMQ (reference sequence).

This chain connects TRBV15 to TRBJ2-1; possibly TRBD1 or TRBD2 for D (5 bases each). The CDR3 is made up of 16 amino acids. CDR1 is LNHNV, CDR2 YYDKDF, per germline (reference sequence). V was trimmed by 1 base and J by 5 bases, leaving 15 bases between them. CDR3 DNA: TGTGCCACCAGCAGAGTTGTCGGCCGAGGGGACAATGAGCAGTTCTTC. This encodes CATSRVVGRGDNEQFF.

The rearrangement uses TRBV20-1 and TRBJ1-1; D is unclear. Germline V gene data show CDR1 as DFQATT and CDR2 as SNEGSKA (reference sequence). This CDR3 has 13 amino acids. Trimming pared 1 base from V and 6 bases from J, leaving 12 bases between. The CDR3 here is CSARVPGGAEAFF. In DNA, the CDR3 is TGCAGTGCTAGAGTCCCAGGAGGCGCTGAAGCTTTCTTT.